The 14 T cell receptor beta chains below were found in one sample sequenced in a study of blood T cell repertoires in COVID-19. Produced via immunoSEQ multiplex PCR; TCRdb's table is partial and in-frame only. The sample carries 390,000 or so clones, roughly 90% recorded once. Material: peripheral blood. These receptors came from a man aged 18 to 30 with active or convalescent COVID-19.

The V and J genes are TRBV10-3 and TRBJ1-2; 8 nucleotides line up with TRBD1. The CDR3 runs 13 residues. J gave up 8 bases and V 6 bases, and 8 bases lay outside the gene matches. Germline CDR1 is ENHRY and CDR2 is SYGVKD. The CDR3 loop is CAISRSDREGYTF. CDR3 in DNA: TGTGCCATCAGCCGATCGGACAGGGAAGGCTACACCTTC.

The CDR3 region has the DNA TGTGCCAGCAGCTTAGCCAGGGCAGACTACGAGCAGTACTTC. This codes for CASSLARADYEQYF. The V gene is TRBV7-2, the J gene TRBJ2-7, with D possibly being TRBD1 (5 bases). Between the trimmed V and J ends, which lost 0 bases and 3 bases, there was a span of 9 bases. Looked up from germline, CDR1 is SGHTA and CDR2 is FQGNSA. CDR3 length: 14 amino acids.

This chain uses TRBV28 with TRBJ1-2, with 7 bases matching TRBD1. The germline CDR1 and CDR2 sequences are MDHEN and SYDVKM. V lost 8 bases and J lost 4; bases outside the gene matches: 10. The CDR3 sequence is 14 residues long. The DNA for the CDR3 is TGTGCCAGCCGAGAGGGGGCGCGAGCCTATGGCTACACCTTC. Its protein product is CASREGARAYGYTF.

This sequence joins TRBV5-1 and TRBJ2-2, with a tentative D call TRBD1 (5 bases). V was cut by 4 bases and J by 5 bases, with 18 bases left in between. CDR3 length equals 16 residues. Germline V gene sequence: CDR1 SGHRS, CDR2 YFSETQ. CDR3 in amino acids: CASSPPGRARTGELFF. The CDR3, as DNA: TGCGCCAGCAGCCCCCCCGGCAGGGCCAGAACCGGGGAGCTGTTTTTT.

The V gene is TRBV10-2, the J gene TRBJ1-4; 8 bases are a match to TRBD1. Looked up from germline, CDR1 is WSHSY and CDR2 is SAAADI. The CDR3 extends over 16 amino acids. Losses at the gene ends were 2 bases for V and 7 bases for J; bases not matched to a gene: 9. CDR3 sequence reads: CASSETPGQAFEKLFF. The CDR3 DNA sequence: TGCGCCAGCAGTGAGACACCGGGACAGGCCTTTGAAAAACTGTTTTTT.

This chain joins TRBV29-1 and TRBJ2-1, with a possible D match to TRBD1 (6 bases). This CDR3 comprises 15 residues. Germline CDR1 reads SQVTM; CDR2 reads ANQGSEA. The V end was cut by 6 bases, the J end by 0 bases, with 15 bases between. CDR3 nucleotide sequence: TGCAGCGTGGCGGACAGCTTGAGCTCCTACAATGAGCAGTTCTTC. Its translation: CSVADSLSSYNEQFF.

The rearrangement joins TRBV28 to TRBJ1-4; TRBD1 might be the D (5 bases). The CDR3 has 15 residues. Deletions cut 2 bases from V and 0 bases from J, with 7 bases between. Germline V gene lookup returns CDR1 MDHEN and CDR2 SYDVKM. In DNA, the CDR3 is TGTGCCAGCAGTTTACAGGGTGCAACTAATGAAAAACTGTTTTTT. It specifies CASSLQGATNEKLFF. Using reference TRBV28 and TRBJ1-4 for the parts outside the CDR3, the full variable domain is DVKVTQSSRYLVKRTGEKVFLECVQDMDHENMFWYRQDPGLGLRLIYFSYDVKMKEKGDIPEGYSVSREKKERFSLILESASTNQTSMYLCASSLQGATNEKLFFGSGTQLSVL.

This clone has just one count. CDR3 sequence reads: CASSEGADNEQFF. In nucleotides, the CDR3 is TGTGCCAGCAGCGAGGGAGCCGACAATGAGCAGTTCTTC. The chain is built from TRBV4-2 and TRBJ2-1; D might be TRBD2 (5 bases). V lost 5 bases and J lost 5, with 10 bases in between. Germline CDR1 is LGHNA and CDR2 is YNFKEQ. The CDR3 spans 13 residues.

The CDR3 protein is CASSSGAYNEQFF. As DNA, the CDR3 is TGTGCCAGCAGTTCGGGGGCCTACAATGAGCAGTTCTTC. V usage is TRBV28 and J usage is TRBJ2-1; tentative D call: TRBD2 (6 bases). CDR1 and CDR2 (germline): MDHEN, SYDVKM. V lost 4 bases to trimming and J lost 2 bases, with 6 bases between them. This CDR3 is 13 amino acids long.

This sequence joins TRBV4-3 and TRBJ2-6; 7 bases fit TRBD1. Germline trimming cut 0 bases from V and 2 bases from J; bases unmatched to any gene: 1. Germline V lookup: CDR1 LGHNA, CDR2 YSLEER. The CDR3 spans 16 residues. The CDR3 loop reads CASSQDGTAGANVLTF. In DNA, the CDR3 is TGCGCCAGCAGCCAAGATGGGACAGCTGGGGCCAACGTCCTGACTTTC.

The rearrangement uses TRBV6-5 and TRBJ2-1; 7 bases are shared with TRBD2. With 3 bases clipped from V and 6 bases from J, the junction kept 5 bases outside the gene matches. This CDR3 contains 14 residues. CDR1 is MNHEY and CDR2 is SVGAGI in the germline V gene. CDR3 protein: CASSYLGLLNEQFF. CDR3 bases: TGTGCCAGCAGTTATTTGGGACTACTCAATGAGCAGTTCTTC.

V is TRBV5-6 and J is TRBJ1-1; tentative D call: TRBD1 (6 bases). The CDR3 runs to 15 residues. The V and J ends lost 0 bases and 2 bases respectively, with 11 bases between them. Germline V gene data show CDR1 as SGHDT and CDR2 as YYEEEE. Written as DNA, the CDR3 is TGTGCCAGCAGCTTGGCCCAAGGGGGTAACACTGAAGCTTTCTTT. Its translation: CASSLAQGGNTEAFF.

V and J are TRBV4-2 and TRBJ1-6; D perhaps matches TRBD1 (6 bases). The V end was cut by 4 bases, the J end by 7 bases, with 23 bases between. The germline V gene encodes CDR1 LGHNA and CDR2 YNFKEQ. The CDR3 loop spans 18 amino acids. The CDR3 region has the DNA TGTGCCAGCAGCCTAAATGGTGAGGGGGTCGGTTTAAATTCACCCCTCCACTTT. Protein: CASSLNGEGVGLNSPLHF.

The CDR3 spells CATSDLGTTSGPTDTQYF. The CDR3 DNA reads TGTGCCACCAGTGATTTGGGGACGACTAGCGGCCCCACAGATACGCAGTATTTT. The chain employs TRBV24-1 and TRBJ2-3, with 9 bases that match TRBD2. Per the germline V gene, CDR1 is KGHDR and CDR2 is SFDVKD. Trimming at V came to 0 bases and at J to 2 bases, leaving 8 bases not matched to a gene. This CDR3 has 18 amino acids.